The 11 T cell receptor beta chains reported below all come from one sample, sequenced in a study of blood T cell repertoires in COVID-19. TCRdb's copy holds only in-frame clones and misses some; the assay was immunoSEQ multiplex PCR. The sample comprises 170,000 or so clones, approximately 80% of which are singletons, and around 6.3% rests with the top ten. Input material: peripheral blood. Receptors originate from a woman aged 40 to 50 with COVID-19, enrolled during active disease.

This clone was observed a single time. This rearrangement joins TRBV20-1 to TRBJ1-1, with a weak D call TRBD1 (5 bases). Germline assignment: CDR1 DFQATT and CDR2 SNEGSKA (reference sequence). The CDR3 contains 10 residues. V gave up 3 bases and J gave up 8 bases, with 7 bases separating them. The CDR3 DNA follows: TGCAGTGCTAGCTGGGGCGAAGCTTTCTTT. It codes for CSASWGEAFF.

V usage is TRBV9 and J usage is TRBJ2-3; 9 nucleotides match TRBD1. The CDR3 covers 15 residues. V was pared by 3 bases and J by 2 bases, with 4 bases of the junction left unmatched. Per the germline V gene, CDR1 is SGDLS and CDR2 is YYNGEE. As DNA, the CDR3 is TGTGCCAGCAGCGCTACAGGGGGCGCCACAGATACGCAGTATTTT. This encodes CASSATGGATDTQYF. The complete variable domain, with remaining parts taken from reference TRBV9 and TRBJ2-3, reads DSGVTQTPKHLITATGQRVTLRCSPRSGDLSVYWYQQSLDQGLQFLIQYYNGEERAKGNILERFSAQQFPDLHSELNLSSLELGDSALYFCASSATGGATDTQYFGPGTRLTVL.

The CDR3: CASDEKTGTEAFF. CDR3 coding DNA: TGTGCTAGCGATGAAAAGACGGGCACTGAAGCTTTCTTT. This chain uses TRBV12-5 with TRBJ1-1, with D hard to call. Germline CDR1 reads LGHNT; CDR2 reads FRNRAP. The V end was cut by 9 bases, the J end by 4 bases, with 15 bases between. There are 13 residues in the CDR3.

This clone turned up a few times. This chain uses TRBV5-1 with TRBJ1-2; possibly TRBD1 for D (5 bases). CDR3 length: 15 amino acids. Trimming removed 6 bases from V and 6 bases from J, with 21 bases in between. Germline CDR1 SGHRS, CDR2 YFSETQ. The CDR3 reads CASTNQGSQGNGYTF. In DNA form, the CDR3 reads TGCGCCAGCACGAATCAGGGAAGCCAAGGTAATGGCTACACCTTC. The whole variable domain, filled in from reference TRBV5-1 and TRBJ1-2, reads KAGVTQTPRYLIKTRGQQVTLSCSPISGHRSVSWYQQTPGQGLQFLFEYFSETQRNKGNFPGRFSGRQFSNSRSEMNVSTLELGDSALYLCASTNQGSQGNGYTFGSGTRLTVV.

The chain employs TRBV5-1 and TRBJ1-1, with D maybe TRBD1 (5 bases). CDR1 SGHRS and CDR2 YFSETQ come from the germline V gene. Trimming cost V 7 bases and J 6 bases, with 13 bases left between them. The CDR3 runs 12 residues. CDR3 loop: CASSGVGAEAFF. Written as DNA, the CDR3 is TGCGCCAGCTCGGGGGTTGGCGCTGAAGCTTTCTTT.

The table lists this clone with a count of one. J is TRBJ1-6 and V is TRBV6-5; D is unclear. The CDR3 totals 15 residues. Germline CDR1 reads MNHEY; CDR2 reads SVGAGI. Trimming stripped 2 bases from V and 5 bases from J, with 10 bases between. The CDR3 region is CASSYGRTHNSPLHF. CDR3 nucleotide sequence: TGTGCCAGCAGTTACGGGCGAACCCATAATTCACCCCTCCACTTT.

This chain uses TRBV27 with TRBJ2-7; 7 bases align to TRBD1. The CDR3 extends over 14 amino acids. With 5 bases clipped from V and 1 base from J, the junction kept 5 bases outside the gene matches. CDR1 is MNHEY, CDR2 SMNVEV, per germline (reference sequence). DNA of the CDR3: TGTGCCAGCAGTCCGCGACAGGGATCCTACGAGCAGTACTTC. Amino acids: CASSPRQGSYEQYF.

The chain joins TRBV25-1 to TRBJ1-1; TRBD1 matches at 12 bases. Per germline, CDR1 MGHDK and CDR2 SYGVNS. V shed 1 base, J shed 11 bases, and the junction held 8 bases outside the gene matches. The CDR3 contains 15 residues. CDR3 residues: CASSESGTGGVGAFF. The CDR3 nucleotides are TGTGCCAGCAGTGAATCTGGGACAGGGGGCGTCGGGGCTTTCTTT. Looking up the rest from reference TRBV25-1 and TRBJ1-1 gives the full variable domain: EADIYQTPRYLVIGTGKKITLECSQTMGHDKMYWYQQDPGMELHLIHYSYGVNSTEKGDLSSESTVSRIRTEHFPLTLESARPSHTSQYLCASSESGTGGVGAFFGQGTRLTVV.

V gene TRBV27 combines with J gene TRBJ2-5; 11 bases match TRBD1. The CDR3 has 17 amino acids. Germline CDR1 reads MNHEY; CDR2 reads SMNVEV (reference sequence). Trimming at V came to 0 bases and at J to 4 bases, leaving 7 bases not matched to a gene. The CDR3 nucleotides read TGTGCCAGCAGTTTATCTCTGCGGGGACAGGGGGGAGAGACCCAGTACTTC. Protein sequence: CASSLSLRGQGGETQYF.

This CDR3 reads CASARGQINQPQHF. The DNA for the CDR3 is TGTGCCAGCGCCCGAGGACAGATCAATCAGCCCCAGCATTTT. The chain combines TRBV27 with TRBJ1-5, with D possibly matching TRBD1 (6 bases). Germline values: CDR1 MNHEY, CDR2 SMNVEV (reference sequence). The V and J ends lost 8 bases and 3 bases respectively, with 14 bases between them. The CDR3 totals 14 residues.

V gene TRBV19 combines with J gene TRBJ1-2; 10 bases fit TRBD1. Trimming took 7 bases from V and 3 from J; bases not matched to a gene: 8. The germline V gene has CDR1 LNHDA and CDR2 SQIVND (reference sequence). This CDR3 comprises 15 residues. CDR3 coding DNA: TGTGCCAGTAACCTCGACAGGGGGCGCGACTATGGCTACACCTTC. Its protein product is CASNLDRGRDYGYTF.